The 7 T cell receptor beta chains in this list originate from one sample, sequenced in a study of blood T cell repertoires in COVID-19. Data came from immunoSEQ multiplex PCR; TCRdb stores just in-frame clones and leaves some out. Of around 150,000 clones in the sample, roughly 90% were seen once. Source material: peripheral blood. The receptors shown here come from a man aged 45-60 years with active or convalescent COVID-19.

The rearrangement uses TRBV25-1 and TRBJ2-2; maybe TRBD1 (6 bases). This CDR3 is built from 15 residues. V lost 3 bases to trimming and J lost 1 base, with 9 bases between them. Germline V gene sequence: CDR1 MGHDK, CDR2 SYGVNS. The CDR3 DNA reads as TGTGCCAGCAGTGACCGGGACAAGAACACCGGGGAGCTGTTTTTT. This sequence encodes CASSDRDKNTGELFF.

J is TRBJ1-4 and V is TRBV4-2, with a tentative D call TRBD1 (5 bases). The CDR3 is 16 amino acids. Trimming removed 4 bases from V and 7 bases from J, with 19 bases in between. CDR1 is LGHNA, CDR2 YNFKEQ, per germline. The CDR3 loop is CASSPSPGPGGEKLFF. For the CDR3, the DNA is TGTGCCAGCAGCCCGAGTCCCGGGCCGGGGGGTGAAAAACTGTTTTTT.

V gene TRBV3-1 (or the pseudogene TRBV3-2) combines with J gene TRBJ2-1; TRBD2 matches at 9 bases. CDR1 is LGHDT, CDR2 YNNKEL, per germline (reference sequence). CDR3 length: 15 residues. V shed 1 base, J shed 6 bases, and the junction held 4 bases outside the gene matches. The CDR3 region is CASSQGGRVFNEQFF. CDR3 sequence (DNA): TGTGCCAGCAGCCAAGGCGGGAGGGTGTTCAATGAGCAGTTCTTC.

J is TRBJ2-3 and V is TRBV19; 12 positions match TRBD2. The CDR3 spans 18 residues. The germline gives CDR1 LNHDA, CDR2 SQIVND (reference sequence). The trim removed 3 bases at V and 4 bases at J, leaving 11 bases unmatched. For the CDR3, the DNA is TGTGCCAGTAGTATTTTGGGGACTAGCGGGTCTCACCCAGATACGCAGTATTTT. Its translation: CASSILGTSGSHPDTQYF.

The chain employs TRBV27 and TRBJ2-5, with 12 bases aligning to TRBD2. Germline assignment: CDR1 MNHEY and CDR2 SMNVEV (reference sequence). This CDR3 is built from 15 residues. The junction had 4 bases not matched to a gene; V was cut back by 6 bases and J by 2 bases. DNA for the CDR3: TGTGCCAGCAGCCGGACTAGCGGGACGCAAGAGACCCAGTACTTC. This translates into CASSRTSGTQETQYF.

DNA of the CDR3: TGTGCCAGTGAGGGACTAGCGAGGGATGAGCAGTTCTTC. Protein product: CASEGLARDEQFF. The rearrangement uses TRBV19 and TRBJ2-1; 10 positions match TRBD2. From germline, CDR1 is LNHDA and CDR2 SQIVND (reference sequence). This CDR3 is 13 amino acids long. The J segment lost 8 bases and the V segment lost 8 bases, leaving 6 bases of the junction unmatched.

The chain couples TRBV5-1 to TRBJ2-5; D is uncertain. Germline-derived CDR1 and CDR2 are SGHRS and YFSETQ. The CDR3 runs 13 residues. Trimming removed 2 bases from V and 1 base from J, with 6 bases in between. The CDR3 DNA sequence: TGCGCCAGCAGCTTCAACAGCCAAGAGACCCAGTACTTC. Translating it yields CASSFNSQETQYF.